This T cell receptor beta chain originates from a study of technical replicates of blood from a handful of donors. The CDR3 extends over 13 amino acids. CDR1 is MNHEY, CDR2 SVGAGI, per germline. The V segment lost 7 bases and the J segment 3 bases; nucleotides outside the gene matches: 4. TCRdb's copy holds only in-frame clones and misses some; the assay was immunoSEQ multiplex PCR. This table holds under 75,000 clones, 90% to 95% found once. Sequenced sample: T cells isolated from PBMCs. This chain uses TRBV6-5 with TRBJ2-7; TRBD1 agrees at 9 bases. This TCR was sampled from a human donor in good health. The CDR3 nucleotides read TGTGCCAGCAATGAGGGACAGGGCTACGAGCAGTACTTC. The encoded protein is CASNEGQGYEQYF.